This is a list of T cell receptor beta chains from one sample in a study of ipilimumab plus nivolumab after autologous stem cell transplantation. TCRdb keeps only in-frame clones here, not all; method: immunoSEQ multiplex PCR. This repertoire shows 15,000 to 20,000 clones, 80% to 90% found once; its top ten account for approximately 20%. The input for sequencing was PBMCs, taken in a trial of ipilimumab plus nivolumab as post-transplant consolidation. The receptor set was obtained from a male donor with diffuse large B-cell lymphoma. The CDR3 runs from the conserved cysteine through the conserved F or W. A D gene is named only where the DNA matches it firmly.

j_call v_call d_call cdr3_length cdr3_aa
TRBJ2-3 TRBV4-3 TRBD2 17 CASSQTSGGAITDTQYF
TRBJ2-1 TRBV19 NA 16 CASSGSRSSSYNEQFF
TRBJ1-4 TRBV9 NA 13 CASSERVGEKLFF
TRBJ1-5 TRBV5-6 NA 14 CASSSRSLVQPQHF
NA TRBV7-2 TRBD2 18 CASSLDWPLALFGYEQYF
TRBJ1-6 TRBV9 TRBD1 15 CASSVGTGGNSPLHF
TRBJ2-7 TRBV6-5 NA 12 CASSLASPEQYF
TRBJ2-1 TRBV5-6 NA 14 CASSLVWTNNEQFF
TRBJ2-1 TRBV7-8 TRBD2 19 CASSLPKADRTSGYNEQFF
TRBJ2-5 TRBV6-6 NA 14 CASRDEGNRETQYF
TRBJ2-5 TRBV6-4 NA 13 CASSDYLWGTQYF
TRBJ1-6 TRBV18 NA 13 CASSQGSDSPLHF
TRBJ1-2 TRBV5-1 TRBD1 14 CASSLGQGTGGYTF
TRBJ1-2 TRBV14 NA 12 CASSAQGYGYTF
TRBJ2-2 TRBV19 NA 15 CASSRVNGDTGELFF
TRBJ2-3 TRBV30 TRBD1 14 CAWSRAGGTDTQYF
TRBJ2-5 TRBV2 NA 14 CASSVGFLEETQYF
TRBJ1-6 TRBV7-8 NA 15 CASSLWRGQDSPLHF
TRBJ1-2 TRBV6-1 TRBD1 14 CASSAGQPFYGYTF
TRBJ2-7 TRBV10-3 NA 17 CAISESRVAAYSYEQYF
TRBJ1-4 TRBV23-1 NA 14 CASSRVWMCEKLFF
TRBJ1-2 TRBV6-5 NA 14 CASSYTDPNYGYTF
TRBJ2-1 TRBV5-1 TRBD2 14 CASSFRGENNEQFF
TRBJ1-5 TRBV6-5 TRBD1 15 CASRPGQYSNQPQHF
TRBJ2-7 TRBV7-2 NA 17 CASSLGGETSPLYEQYF
TRBJ2-5 TRBV5-1 TRBD2 14 CASTSGALQETQYF
TRBJ2-3 TRBV4-2 NA 13 CASSQEVGDTQYF
TRBJ1-3 TRBV5-8 NA 16 CASLVGTWVSGNTIYF
TRBJ2-5 TRBV18 NA 15 CASSPTGTQAETQYF
TRBJ1-4 TRBV4-1 NA 15 CASSLPGHINEKLFF
TRBJ1-2 TRBV5-8 NA 13 CASSPGGYGGYTF